These T cell receptor beta chains were read from a single sample in a study of PD-L1 blockade in urothelial cancer. The table came from immunoSEQ multiplex PCR; TCRdb's copy has only in-frame clones and leaves some out. The repertoire consists of about 130,000 clones, with roughly 83% occurring once and the leading ten covering 2.5% to 4%. This specimen consisted of PBMCs, obtained around atezolizumab (anti-PD-L1) treatment. Receptor source: a man aged 50 to 59 with urothelial cancer. CDR3s include the opening cysteine and the closing phenylalanine or tryptophan. The D gene is left open where the match is weak. Some rows mark clone size as missing; the rest say once, few, many or name a class of expanded clone.

J: TRBJ1-2
size: .
V: TRBV15
D: TRBD1
DNA: TGTGCCACCAGCAGAGGACAGGGATTCGATGGCTACACCTTC
CDR3: CATSRGQGFDGYTF

J: TRBJ2-7
size: .
V: TRBV28
D: TRBD1
DNA: TGTGCCAGCAGGACCAGGGGGCCTGACGAGCAGTACTTC
CDR3: CASRTRGPDEQYF

J: TRBJ1-2
size: .
V: TRBV2
D: .
DNA: TGTGCCAGCAGTGAAATCGATGGCTACACCTTC
CDR3: CASSEIDGYTF

J: TRBJ2-3
size: .
V: TRBV29-1
D: .
DNA: TGCAGCGTTGAAGGACTAGGACCCACAGATACGCAGTATTTT
CDR3: CSVEGLGPTDTQYF

J: TRBJ2-3
size: .
V: TRBV6-5
D: .
DNA: TGTGCCAGCAGGAGAGGTGCAGATACGCAGTATTTT
CDR3: CASRRGADTQYF

J: TRBJ2-1
size: .
V: TRBV6-4
D: TRBD2
DNA: TGTGCCAGCAGCGGACTAGCGGGAGAAGTCCATGAGCAGTTCTTC
CDR3: CASSGLAGEVHEQFF

J: TRBJ2-5
size: .
V: TRBV6-5
D: .
DNA: TGTGCCAGCAGTTTAGGACAGAGCGGGACCCAGTACTTC
CDR3: CASSLGQSGTQYF

J: TRBJ2-3
size: .
V: TRBV19
D: TRBD1
DNA: TGTGCCAGTAGTATAGGGACAGGGATCTCCACAGATACGCAGTATTTT
CDR3: CASSIGTGISTDTQYF

J: TRBJ1-2
size: .
V: TRBV28
D: .
DNA: TGTGCCAGCAGTTTGATACGGGTAAGGTATGGCTACACCTTC
CDR3: CASSLIRVRYGYTF

J: TRBJ2-2
size: few
V: TRBV5-4
D: TRBD1
DNA: TGTGCCAGCAGCTGGGACAGGACTCTGAACACCGGGGAGCTGTTTTTT
CDR3: CASSWDRTLNTGELFF

J: TRBJ2-2
size: .
V: TRBV4-2
D: .
DNA: TGTGCCAGCAGCGGGCAGGGAGGTACCGGGGAGCTGTTTTTT
CDR3: CASSGQGGTGELFF

J: TRBJ2-1
size: .
V: TRBV10-3
D: TRBD2
DNA: TGTGCCATCAGAGCCGGGACTAGCGCCTACAATGAGCAGTTCTTC
CDR3: CAIRAGTSAYNEQFF

J: TRBJ1-2
size: .
V: TRBV20-1
D: .
DNA: TGCAGTGCTAGTCACTACACCTTC
CDR3: CSASHYTF

J: TRBJ2-3
size: .
V: TRBV7-9
D: .
DNA: TGTGCCAGCAGCTTAGTCTACAGGGACCCTTCAGATACGCAGTATTTT
CDR3: CASSLVYRDPSDTQYF

J: TRBJ2-1
size: .
V: TRBV5-1
D: TRBD2
DNA: TGCGCCAGCAGCTTGAGGGCTAGCGGGAGGGATGAGCAGTTCTTC
CDR3: CASSLRASGRDEQFF

J: TRBJ2-1
size: .
V: TRBV6-1
D: .
DNA: TGTGCCAGCAGTGTAGGACAGATCAATGAGCAGTTCTTC
CDR3: CASSVGQINEQFF

J: TRBJ1-4
size: .
V: TRBV5-1
D: TRBD1
DNA: TGCGCCAGCAGCTTGGGCACCGGGACAGGGACAACTAATGAAAAACTGTTTTTT
CDR3: CASSLGTGTGTTNEKLFF

J: TRBJ2-7
size: .
V: TRBV6-5
D: TRBD2
DNA: TGTGCCAGCAGTTACAGCGGGGGGCGCGAGCAGTACTTC
CDR3: CASSYSGGREQYF

J: TRBJ2-4
size: .
V: TRBV4-1
D: TRBD2
DNA: TGCGCCAGCAGCCGCGGACTAGCGGGAGGATCAGCCAAAAACATTCAGTACTTC
CDR3: CASSRGLAGGSAKNIQYF

J: TRBJ2-1
size: .
V: TRBV7-3
D: TRBD2
DNA: TGTGCCAGCAGCTTAAGTCCGGCGGGAGTCAATGAGCAGTTCTTC
CDR3: CASSLSPAGVNEQFF

J: TRBJ2-6
size: .
V: TRBV5-1
D: TRBD2
DNA: TGCGCCAGCATCGGGGGGGGAGCGGGGGCCAACGTCCTGACTTTC
CDR3: CASIGGGAGANVLTF

J: TRBJ1-5
size: .
V: TRBV18
D: .
DNA: TGTGCCAGCTCACCACCCGGAGGGTTGGAAGGTCAGCCCCAGCATTTT
CDR3: CASSPPGGLEGQPQHF

J: TRBJ1-1
size: .
V: TRBV5-1
D: .
DNA: TGCGCCAGCAAAAGCGGGGGTTCGGAGGCTGCTGAAGCTTTCTTT
CDR3: CASKSGGSEAAEAFF

J: TRBJ1-2
size: .
V: TRBV29-1
D: TRBD1
DNA: TGCAGCGTTAATTCCGGACAGGGCCTTAACTATGGCTACACCTTC
CDR3: CSVNSGQGLNYGYTF

J: TRBJ2-3
size: .
V: TRBV7-9
D: TRBD1
DNA: TGTGCCAGCAGCGTAGGGACAGTACGCACAGATACGCAGTATTTT
CDR3: CASSVGTVRTDTQYF

J: TRBJ2-1
size: .
V: TRBV5-1
D: .
DNA: TGCGCCAGCAGCTTGGTTGTTCATTACAATGAGCAGTTCTTC
CDR3: CASSLVVHYNEQFF

J: TRBJ2-1
size: .
V: TRBV29-1
D: .
DNA: TGCAGCGTTGTTATCAGGGGCCATGAGCAGTTCTTC
CDR3: CSVVIRGHEQFF

J: TRBJ1-2
size: .
V: TRBV30
D: .
DNA: TGTGCCTGGAGTGGGCAGAGCGCCTTAGTGGGCTACACCTTC
CDR3: CAWSGQSALVGYTF

J: TRBJ2-7
size: .
V: TRBV5-1
D: TRBD1
DNA: TGCGCCAGCAGCTCGCAGGGGGCGCTTACCGCCGAGCAGTACTTC
CDR3: CASSSQGALTAEQYF

J: TRBJ1-5
size: .
V: TRBV21-1
D: .
DNA: TGTGCCAGCAGCAAAGCCCCGTCGGGAGGCGGTAATCAGCCCCAGCATTTT
CDR3: CASSKAPSGGGNQPQHF

J: TRBJ2-2
size: .
V: TRBV27
D: TRBD2
DNA: TGTGCCAGCAGTTTTAGACTAGCGGGAGGGCCCCGAACCGGGGAGCTGTTTTTT
CDR3: CASSFRLAGGPRTGELFF

J: TRBJ2-4
size: .
V: TRBV6-4
D: TRBD1
DNA: TGTGCCAGCAGCGCGACAGGGGGATACATTCAGTACTTC
CDR3: CASSATGGYIQYF

J: TRBJ2-3
size: .
V: TRBV5-6
D: TRBD1
DNA: TGTGCCAGCAGCTTGACGGGACAGGGGGTGCAGGGTACGCAGTATTTT
CDR3: CASSLTGQGVQGTQYF

J: TRBJ1-1
size: .
V: TRBV19
D: .
DNA: TGTGCCAGTAGTGGTCGGGACACTGAAGCTTTCTTT
CDR3: CASSGRDTEAFF

J: TRBJ1-4
size: .
V: TRBV28
D: .
DNA: TGTGCCAGCAGTGTGGGGGCGGATCCATCCCTCGAAAAACTGTTTTTT
CDR3: CASSVGADPSLEKLFF

J: TRBJ2-1
size: few
V: TRBV5-6
D: TRBD1
DNA: TGTGCCAGCAGCTCCTCACAGGGGGCCCAAGGGGAGCAGTTCTTC
CDR3: CASSSSQGAQGEQFF

J: TRBJ2-3
size: .
V: TRBV29-1
D: .
DNA: TGCAGCGTGACAGAGAGCACAGATACGCAGTATTTT
CDR3: CSVTESTDTQYF